This is a list of T cell receptor beta chains from one sample in a study of memory CD4+ T cells and cytomegalovirus serostatus. Sequencing was performed with immunoSEQ multiplex PCR; in TCRdb, only in-frame clones are kept and a portion is missing. Among under 55,000 clones, about 80% were seen once, and the ten largest hold roughly 1.4%. Specimen: memory CD4+ T cells from blood. Every receptor here comes from an adult in good health and CMV-seropositive. CDR3s include the opening cysteine and the closing phenylalanine or tryptophan. The order of the fields is D gene, clone size, V gene, J gene, CDR3 DNA, CDR3 protein. D genes are given only for firm matches. Only some rows state a clone size, as once, few, many or a class for expanded clones.

D: TRBD2
size: -
V: TRBV9
J: TRBJ2-7
DNA: TGTGCCAGCAGCGCCTCTGGCGGGACTAGCGGGTTTAACGAGCAGTACTTC
CDR3: CASSASGGTSGFNEQYF

D: -
size: -
V: TRBV25-1
J: TRBJ1-6
DNA: TGTGCCAGCAGTGCCCCAAATTCACCCCTCCACTTT
CDR3: CASSAPNSPLHF

D: TRBD1
size: -
V: TRBV28
J: TRBJ1-2
DNA: TGTGCCAGCAGTTTTCGGGACAGGGGGCAGAACTATGGCTACACCTTC
CDR3: CASSFRDRGQNYGYTF

D: -
size: -
V: TRBV28
J: TRBJ1-2
DNA: TGTGCCAGCAGTTTCAGACAGACAAACTATGGCTACACCTTC
CDR3: CASSFRQTNYGYTF

D: TRBD1
size: -
V: TRBV2
J: TRBJ1-1
DNA: TGTGCCAGCAGGACAGGGGCCTCGTACACTGAAGCTTTCTTT
CDR3: CASRTGASYTEAFF

D: -
size: few
V: TRBV27
J: TRBJ1-6
DNA: TGTGCCAGCAGCCCCCTTCTTTTTAATTCACCCCTCCACTTT
CDR3: CASSPLLFNSPLHF

D: TRBD1
size: few
V: TRBV5-4
J: TRBJ1-1
DNA: TGTGCCAGCAGCGCCCAGGGGGGGGGTGAAGCTTTCTTT
CDR3: CASSAQGGGEAFF

D: -
size: -
V: TRBV7-9
J: TRBJ1-6
DNA: TGTGCCAGCAGCTTAACAGAGGTTTCACCCCTCCACTTT
CDR3: CASSLTEVSPLHF

D: -
size: few
V: TRBV28
J: TRBJ2-6
DNA: TGTGCCAGCAGTTTCGTTGGTGGGGCCAACGTCCTGACTTTC
CDR3: CASSFVGGANVLTF

D: TRBD1
size: -
V: TRBV6-1
J: TRBJ2-7
DNA: TGTGCCAGCAGTGAAAGGGACAGGGTAAACGAGCAGTACTTC
CDR3: CASSERDRVNEQYF

D: -
size: -
V: TRBV27
J: TRBJ1-2
DNA: TGTGCCAGCAGACCCCAGGCAACCTATGGCTACACCTTC
CDR3: CASRPQATYGYTF

D: TRBD1
size: -
V: TRBV2
J: TRBJ1-4
DNA: TGTGCCAGCAGGGAGGACAGGACTAATGAAAAACTGTTTTTT
CDR3: CASREDRTNEKLFF

D: TRBD2
size: -
V: TRBV15
J: TRBJ2-7
DNA: TGTGCCACCAGCAGAGATCCCCCCCGACTAGCAACCCCTACAGTGCAGTACTTC
CDR3: CATSRDPPRLATPTVQYF

D: -
size: few
V: TRBV6-1
J: TRBJ2-2
DNA: TGTGCCAGCGGGAGGACCTCCGGGGGCACCGGGGAGCTGTTTTTT
CDR3: CASGRTSGGTGELFF

D: -
size: few
V: TRBV6-6
J: TRBJ1-3
DNA: TGTGCCAGCAGTACCCAACCTGGAAACACCATATATTTT
CDR3: CASSTQPGNTIYF

D: -
size: -
V: TRBV20-1
J: TRBJ2-1
DNA: TGCAGTGCTGTTTCGAATGAGCAGTTCTTC
CDR3: CSAVSNEQFF

D: TRBD2
size: -
V: TRBV29-1
J: TRBJ2-5
DNA: TGCAGCGTTGAACCGGGACTAGGTCGGAGTGAGACCCAGTACTTC
CDR3: CSVEPGLGRSETQYF

D: -
size: -
V: TRBV27
J: TRBJ2-1
DNA: TGTGCCAGCAGTTTAAAGGGGAACAATGAGCAGTTCTTC
CDR3: CASSLKGNNEQFF

D: TRBD1
size: -
V: TRBV18
J: TRBJ1-1
DNA: TGTGCCAGCTCACCATGGACAGGGGGGGGAACTGAAGCTTTCTTT
CDR3: CASSPWTGGGTEAFF

D: -
size: -
V: TRBV28
J: TRBJ1-1
DNA: TGTGCCAGCAGTTTACCCGGCCGACGTTGGAACACTGAAGCTTTCTTT
CDR3: CASSLPGRRWNTEAFF

D: -
size: once
V: TRBV7-9
J: TRBJ2-5
DNA: TGTGCCAGCAGCTTAGTTCGGGGCCTCCAAGAGACCCAGTACTTC
CDR3: CASSLVRGLQETQYF

D: -
size: -
V: TRBV4-3
J: TRBJ2-6
DNA: TGCGCCAGCAGCCAAGATAGTAGTCTCTCTGGGGCCAACGTCCTGACTTTC
CDR3: CASSQDSSLSGANVLTF

D: TRBD1
size: -
V: TRBV7-8
J: TRBJ1-5
DNA: TGTGCCAGCAGCTCAGGACAGGCTTCTATTGGCAATCAGCCCCAGCATTTT
CDR3: CASSSGQASIGNQPQHF

D: -
size: -
V: TRBV7-3
J: TRBJ1-1
DNA: TGTGCCAGCAGCTATCGGGGGGCTACTGAAGCTTTCTTT
CDR3: CASSYRGATEAFF

D: TRBD1
size: -
V: TRBV5-4
J: TRBJ1-6
DNA: TGTGCCAGCAGCCTCCCGGGACAGCATAATTCACCCCTCCACTTT
CDR3: CASSLPGQHNSPLHF

D: TRBD1
size: few
V: TRBV7-9
J: TRBJ2-3
DNA: TGTGCCAGCAGCTTAGGGCCCTGGGACAGGGATGTGAATACGCAGTATTTT
CDR3: CASSLGPWDRDVNTQYF

D: TRBD2
size: -
V: TRBV15
J: TRBJ2-5
DNA: TGTGCCACCAGCATTTCGAGCGGGGGGGCCACAGAGACCCAGTACTTC
CDR3: CATSISSGGATETQYF

D: TRBD1
size: -
V: TRBV5-1
J: TRBJ2-1
DNA: TGCGCCAGCAGCTCCGGACAGGTCCCAGTCACGAGCTCCTACAATGAGCAGTTCTTC
CDR3: CASSSGQVPVTSSYNEQFF

D: -
size: -
V: TRBV20-1
J: TRBJ2-5
DNA: TGCAGTGCTACACTCCAAGAGACCCAGTACTTC
CDR3: CSATLQETQYF

D: TRBD2
size: -
V: TRBV15
J: TRBJ2-3
DNA: TGTGCCACCAGCAGAACCACTAGCGGGGGGGGTGGAGATACGCAGTATTTT
CDR3: CATSRTTSGGGGDTQYF

D: -
size: -
V: TRBV5-1
J: TRBJ2-5
DNA: TGCGCCAGCAGCTTGGGTGGAGGTCTAGAGACCCAGTACTTC
CDR3: CASSLGGGLETQYF

D: -
size: -
V: TRBV28
J: TRBJ2-7
DNA: TGTGCCAGCAGCGTAGCGGCCGCCTACGAGCAGTACTTC
CDR3: CASSVAAAYEQYF

D: TRBD1
size: -
V: TRBV10-3
J: TRBJ1-2
DNA: TGTGCCATCAAAGAAGCGGACAGGCCGGGCTACACCTTC
CDR3: CAIKEADRPGYTF

D: -
size: -
V: TRBV30
J: TRBJ2-6
DNA: TGTGCCTGGAGTGTAGGGTTTCCTGGGGCCAACGTCCTGACTTTC
CDR3: CAWSVGFPGANVLTF

D: TRBD2
size: -
V: TRBV7-9
J: TRBJ2-2
DNA: TGTGCCAGCAGCGCGACTAGCGGCGGAACCGGGGAGCTGTTTTTT
CDR3: CASSATSGGTGELFF

D: TRBD2
size: -
V: TRBV5-4
J: TRBJ2-2
DNA: TGTGCCAGCAGCTCGGGACTAGCGGCGAACACCGGGGAGCTGTTTTTT
CDR3: CASSSGLAANTGELFF